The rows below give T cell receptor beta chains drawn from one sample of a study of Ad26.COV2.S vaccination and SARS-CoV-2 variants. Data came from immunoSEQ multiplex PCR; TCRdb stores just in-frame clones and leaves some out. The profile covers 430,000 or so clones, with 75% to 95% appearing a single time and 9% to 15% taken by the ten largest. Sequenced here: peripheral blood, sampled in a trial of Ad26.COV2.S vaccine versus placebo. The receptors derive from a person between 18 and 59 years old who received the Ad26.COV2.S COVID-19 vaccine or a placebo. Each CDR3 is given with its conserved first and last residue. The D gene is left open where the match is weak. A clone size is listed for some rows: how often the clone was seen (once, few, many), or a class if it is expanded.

CDR3 DNA: TGTGCCAGCAGCGTAGCACTCCGGGACAGGGTCTACGAGCAGTACTTC; CDR3 protein: CASSVALRDRVYEQYF; clone size: -; D gene: TRBD1; V gene: TRBV7-9; J gene: TRBJ2-7
CDR3 DNA: TGTGCCAGCAGTTACGAGGGGAGTAGTTGGAATGAGCAGTTCTTC; CDR3 protein: CASSYEGSSWNEQFF; clone size: -; D gene: -; V gene: TRBV6-2/TRBV6-3; J gene: TRBJ2-1
CDR3 DNA: TGTGCCAGCAGTTTACCTTCCCTTCATAATTCACCCCTCCACTTT; CDR3 protein: CASSLPSLHNSPLHF; clone size: -; D gene: -; V gene: TRBV28; J gene: TRBJ1-6
CDR3 DNA: TGTGCCAGCAGCTTGAGGGAAGCTTTCTTT; CDR3 protein: CASSLREAFF; clone size: -; D gene: -; V gene: TRBV12-3/TRBV12-4; J gene: TRBJ1-1
CDR3 DNA: TGTGCCAGCAGCTTTCTGGGGGGACAGAACACCGGGGAGCTGTTTTTT; CDR3 protein: CASSFLGGQNTGELFF; clone size: -; D gene: -; V gene: TRBV7-9; J gene: TRBJ2-2
CDR3 DNA: TGCAGCGTTGATTTAGGGATCTATGGCTACACCTTC; CDR3 protein: CSVDLGIYGYTF; clone size: once; D gene: -; V gene: TRBV29-1; J gene: TRBJ1-2
CDR3 DNA: TGCGCCAGCAGCTTGGCGGCGGCCTCTAGCACAGATACGCAGTATTTT; CDR3 protein: CASSLAAASSTDTQYF; clone size: -; D gene: -; V gene: TRBV5-1; J gene: TRBJ2-3
CDR3 DNA: TGTGCCAGCAGTTTAACCCGACAGAAAGCGGAGACCCAGTACTTC; CDR3 protein: CASSLTRQKAETQYF; clone size: -; D gene: -; V gene: TRBV27; J gene: TRBJ2-5
CDR3 DNA: TGTGCCAGCAGCCGGCGAAGCGGGAGGGGGGGCAATGAGCAGTTCTTC; CDR3 protein: CASSRRSGRGGNEQFF; clone size: -; D gene: TRBD2; V gene: TRBV3-1/TRBV3-2; J gene: TRBJ2-1
CDR3 DNA: TGTGCCAGCAGCCAGTATTCTAACTCTTACAATGAGCAGTTCTTC; CDR3 protein: CASSQYSNSYNEQFF; clone size: -; D gene: -; V gene: TRBV11-1; J gene: TRBJ2-1
CDR3 DNA: TGTGCCAGCAGCCAGGACTTTGACCCAAGAGCTTTCTTT; CDR3 protein: CASSQDFDPRAFF; clone size: -; D gene: -; V gene: TRBV3-1/TRBV3-2; J gene: TRBJ1-1
CDR3 DNA: TGTGCCAGCAGCCAACTATGGGAGGACGGGCGCTATGGCTACACCTTC; CDR3 protein: CASSQLWEDGRYGYTF; clone size: -; D gene: -; V gene: TRBV7-2; J gene: TRBJ1-2
CDR3 DNA: TGTGCCAGCAGCTTATCGGGGCTTCGGAACATTCAGTACTTC; CDR3 protein: CASSLSGLRNIQYF; clone size: -; D gene: -; V gene: TRBV7-9; J gene: TRBJ2-4
CDR3 DNA: TGTGCCAGTAGGAGTCTAGCGGGAGGGGTCGGGGAGCTGTTTTTT; CDR3 protein: CASRSLAGGVGELFF; clone size: -; D gene: TRBD2; V gene: TRBV19; J gene: TRBJ2-2
CDR3 DNA: -; CDR3 protein: CASSILGENIQYF; clone size: many; D gene: -; V gene: TRBV27; J gene: TRBJ2-4
CDR3 DNA: TGTGCCAGCAGCCAAGCAAGCCAGGGTCTCTACAATGAGCAGTTCTTC; CDR3 protein: CASSQASQGLYNEQFF; clone size: once; D gene: -; V gene: TRBV14; J gene: TRBJ2-1
CDR3 DNA: TGTGCCAGCAGATATTCGGGACAGGGGTACGAGCAGTACTTC; CDR3 protein: CASRYSGQGYEQYF; clone size: -; D gene: TRBD1; V gene: TRBV3-1/TRBV3-2; J gene: TRBJ2-7
CDR3 DNA: TGTGCCAGCAGTTTACGAACCGAGGGTAGCTATGGCTACACCTTC; CDR3 protein: CASSLRTEGSYGYTF; clone size: -; D gene: -; V gene: TRBV28; J gene: TRBJ1-2
CDR3 DNA: TGTGCCAGCAGTGAAGCGGGGGATACCACAGTTTACGAGCAGTACTTC; CDR3 protein: CASSEAGDTTVYEQYF; clone size: -; D gene: -; V gene: TRBV2; J gene: TRBJ2-7
CDR3 DNA: TGTGCCAGTAGTACCACAGGCTATAGCAATCAGCCCCAGCATTTT; CDR3 protein: CASSTTGYSNQPQHF; clone size: -; D gene: -; V gene: TRBV19; J gene: TRBJ1-5
CDR3 DNA: TGTGCCAGCGCCATGGACAGGGGGTCGCCCCAGCATTTT; CDR3 protein: CASAMDRGSPQHF; clone size: few; D gene: TRBD1; V gene: TRBV6-5; J gene: TRBJ1-5
CDR3 DNA: TGCGCCAGCAGCTTGTCGGGGACAGGGAGGGAGACCCAGTACTTC; CDR3 protein: CASSLSGTGRETQYF; clone size: -; D gene: TRBD1; V gene: TRBV5-1; J gene: TRBJ2-5
CDR3 DNA: TGTGCCAGCAGCAGGTCGGGGCCTCTTATCGGGGAGCTGTTTTTT; CDR3 protein: CASSRSGPLIGELFF; clone size: -; D gene: -; V gene: TRBV21-1; J gene: TRBJ2-2
CDR3 DNA: TGTGCCAGCAGCTTATCCGTTTACACTGAAGCTTTCTTT; CDR3 protein: CASSLSVYTEAFF; clone size: -; D gene: -; V gene: TRBV11-3; J gene: TRBJ1-1
CDR3 DNA: TGCGCCAGCAGCCAAGAACAGGGCGACTATGGCTACACCTTC; CDR3 protein: CASSQEQGDYGYTF; clone size: -; D gene: -; V gene: TRBV4-1; J gene: TRBJ1-2
CDR3 DNA: TGCGCCAGCAGCCCTGCAATGAACAAAGCGGAGCTGTTTTTT; CDR3 protein: CASSPAMNKAELFF; clone size: -; D gene: -; V gene: TRBV5-1; J gene: TRBJ2-2
CDR3 DNA: TGTGCCAGCAGCTTAGTAGCGGAAGGACAGGGAAATGGCTACACCTTC; CDR3 protein: CASSLVAEGQGNGYTF; clone size: -; D gene: TRBD1; V gene: TRBV7-2; J gene: TRBJ1-2
CDR3 DNA: TGTGCCAGCAGCTTTGACAGCAACACTGAAGCTTTCTTT; CDR3 protein: CASSFDSNTEAFF; clone size: once; D gene: -; V gene: TRBV11-2; J gene: TRBJ1-1
CDR3 DNA: TGTGCCAGCAGCCAAGACCCCCGCAGGTTGGACTATGGCTACACCTTC; CDR3 protein: CASSQDPRRLDYGYTF; clone size: -; D gene: -; V gene: TRBV3-1/TRBV3-2; J gene: TRBJ1-2
CDR3 DNA: TGTGCCAGCAGTTACCCTCGATGGAGTAGCGGGGTCGATTTGTACGAGCAGTACTTC; CDR3 protein: CASSYPRWSSGVDLYEQYF; clone size: -; D gene: TRBD2; V gene: TRBV6-2/TRBV6-3; J gene: TRBJ2-7
CDR3 DNA: TGTGCCAGTATCCCCTCTAGCGGGGTCTACAATGAGCAGTTCTTC; CDR3 protein: CASIPSSGVYNEQFF; clone size: -; D gene: TRBD2; V gene: TRBV19; J gene: TRBJ2-1